One sample yielded the 27 T cell receptor beta chains listed below, sequenced in a study of metastatic and nonmetastatic thyroid tumors (dated by TCRdb to 2018 to 2021). No patient had received any treatment before thyroid surgery. To prepare the library, PCR was applied. This sample was sequenced with an Illumina HiSeq 4000. TCRdb reanalyzed the raw reads on its own, using fastp at Q25 for trimming and MiXCR for clone calling, and kept in-frame beta chains. The table for this sample lists fewer than 3,500 clones; around 26% of them were counted only once. Of the sample, roughly 15% is held by the ten largest clones. The material sequenced was tumor tissue. Source of these receptors: a female donor with papillary thyroid cancer or a benign thyroid nodule (not recorded which). Some clones in this sample may be carry-over from other donors' samples.

Concerning this clone itself: At one boundary the junction diverges from the germline segment, which might be a read error. V and J are TRBV28 and TRBJ1-2, with D hard to call. CDR1 is MDHEN and CDR2 is SYDVKM in the germline V gene. The CDR3 covers 13 residues. The CDR3, as DNA: TGTGCCAGCAGCTCCCTGGTTCCCCATGGCTACACTTTC. As protein: CASSSLVPHGYTF.

This clone ranks as medium-sized. V and J are TRBV7-9 and TRBJ1-1, with TRBD1 as a possible D gene (5 bases). There are 13 residues in the CDR3. Germline V gene sequence: CDR1 SEHNR, CDR2 FQNEAQ (reference sequence). V lost 1 base and J lost 11, with 14 bases in between. The CDR3 loop reads CASSLGGPIGAFF. In DNA form, the CDR3 reads TGTGCCAGCAGCTTAGGGGGACCAATCGGGGCTTTCTTT.

This clone was observed a few times. The V call is TRBV15, the J call TRBJ1-1; D uncertain. Germline lookup yields CDR1 LNHNV and CDR2 YYDKDF (reference sequence). This CDR3 is built from 15 residues. The V end was cut by 0 bases, the J end by 0 bases, with 8 bases between. The CDR3 DNA follows: TGTGCCACCAGCAGAGATACCCTCATGAACACTGAAGCTTTCTTT. Amino acid sequence: CATSRDTLMNTEAFF.

The chain combines TRBV11-1 with TRBJ2-7; a weak D match, TRBD2 (6 bases). Looked up from germline, CDR1 is SGHAT and CDR2 is FQDESV (reference sequence). The CDR3 extends over 14 amino acids. Deletions cut 2 bases from V and 3 bases from J, with 11 bases between. The CDR3, as DNA: TGTGCCAGCAGCTTAACCCGACTAGTCTACGAGCAGTACTTC. It specifies CASSLTRLVYEQYF.

This clone is medium-sized in the sample. The chain recombines TRBV11-2 with TRBJ1-2, with TRBD1 as a possible D gene (5 bases). CDR3 size: 16 residues. From germline, CDR1 is SGHAT and CDR2 FQNNGV. V was trimmed by 5 bases and J by 1 base, leaving 17 bases between them. The CDR3 region has the DNA TGTGCCAGCAGCCCGGGACGTCCAACAAGTAACTATGGCTACACCTTC. Its translation: CASSPGRPTSNYGYTF.

V usage is TRBV6-5 and J usage is TRBJ2-7; 8 nucleotides match TRBD1. Trimming removed 2 bases from V and 3 bases from J; junction bases left unmatched: 3. Germline V lookup: CDR1 MNHEY, CDR2 SVGAGI. This CDR3 is built from 14 residues. The CDR3 DNA sequence: TGTGCCAGCAGTTACCTTGGACAGGGCTACGAGCAGTACTTC. Its protein product is CASSYLGQGYEQYF.

The chain combines TRBV6-1 with TRBJ1-6; D is unclear. There are 14 residues in the CDR3. The germline V and J ends were trimmed by 10 bases and 7 bases, with 17 bases remaining between them. CDR1 is MNHNS, CDR2 SASEGT, per germline. CDR3 sequence: CATRAGWENSPLHF. The CDR3, as DNA: TGTGCCACTCGGGCCGGCTGGGAAAATTCACCCCTCCACTTT.

J is TRBJ1-1 and V is TRBV9; 7 bases match TRBD1. The V and J ends lost 3 bases and 3 bases, in that order; junction bases with no gene match: 2. The CDR3 is made up of 13 amino acids. In germline, CDR1 is SGDLS, CDR2 YYNGEE. CDR3 protein: CASSAGQDTEAFF. The CDR3 DNA reads TGTGCCAGCAGCGCCGGACAGGACACTGAAGCTTTCTTT. Combining the CDR3 with reference TRBV9 and TRBJ1-1 gives the whole variable domain DSGVTQTPKHLITATGQRVTLRCSPRSGDLSVYWYQQSLDQGLQFLIQYYNGEERAKGNILERFSAQQFPDLHSELNLSSLELGDSALYFCASSAGQDTEAFFGQGTRLTVV.

V gene TRBV15 combines with J gene TRBJ1-3; perhaps TRBD1 as D (6 bases). Germline CDR1 and CDR2: LNHNV and YYDKDF (reference sequence). Trimming removed 2 bases at V and 4 bases at J, with 15 bases between. This CDR3 comprises 16 residues. This chain's CDR3 is CATSRRRGNGGNTIYF. CDR3 DNA: TGTGCCACCAGCAGAAGGAGGGGGAACGGCGGAAACACCATATATTTT.

The V gene is TRBV19, the J gene TRBJ2-2; TRBD2 aligns across 13 bases. The CDR3 length is 16 residues. Trimming took 4 bases from V and 8 from J; bases not matched to a gene: 7. Germline assignment: CDR1 LNHDA and CDR2 SQIVND (reference sequence). The chain's CDR3 is CASSSGLAGDPGELFF. The CDR3, as DNA: TGTGCCAGTAGTAGTGGACTAGCGGGAGATCCTGGGGAGCTGTTTTTT. The whole variable domain, filled in from reference TRBV19 and TRBJ2-2, reads DGGITQSPKYLFRKEGQNVTLSCEQNLNHDAMYWYRQDPGQGLRLIYYSQIVNDFQKGDIAEGYSVSREKKESFPLTVTSAQKNPTAFYLCASSSGLAGDPGELFFGEGSRLTVL.

By sample share, this clone is large. V is TRBV7-3 and J is TRBJ1-2; tentatively, D is TRBD1 (5 bases). Germline V gene sequence: CDR1 SGHTA, CDR2 FQGTGA. The CDR3 spans 14 residues. V shed 0 bases and J shed 8 bases, with 13 bases lying between them. CDR3 region: CASSLTAGTRGYTF. Here the CDR3 DNA reads TGTGCCAGCAGCTTAACGGCAGGGACTAGGGGCTACACCTTC. The whole variable domain, filled in from reference TRBV7-3 and TRBJ1-2, reads GAGVSQTPSNKVTEKGKYVELRCDPISGHTALYWYRQSLGQGPEFLIYFQGTGAADDSGLPNDRFFAVRPEGSVSTLKIQRTERGDSAVYLCASSLTAGTRGYTFGSGTRLTVV.

This clone showed up just a few times. V gene TRBV6-1 combines with J gene TRBJ1-5; D uncertain. The CDR3 has 12 residues. CDR1 and CDR2 (germline): MNHNS, SASEGT. V was pared by 6 bases and J by 9 bases, with 12 bases between. The chain's CDR3 is CASRSEGGPQHF. As DNA, the CDR3 is TGTGCCAGCAGGTCCGAGGGTGGGCCCCAGCATTTT.

The gene calls are TRBV7-3 and TRBJ1-5, with D maybe TRBD1 (6 bases). CDR1 and CDR2 (germline): SGHTA, FQGTGA. Trimming pared 1 base from V and 4 bases from J, leaving 17 bases between. The CDR3 has 17 residues. CDR3 residues: CASSLRLSRGSNQPQHF. As DNA, the CDR3 is TGTGCCAGCAGCTTAAGGCTCTCCAGGGGCTCAAATCAGCCCCAGCATTTT.

This chain connects TRBV3-1 to TRBJ2-7; a weak D match, TRBD2 (6 bases). This CDR3 spans 15 amino acids. In germline, CDR1 is LGHDT, CDR2 YNNKEL (reference sequence). V shed 8 bases and J shed 7 bases, with 24 bases lying between them. The DNA of the CDR3 is TGTGCCAGCGCGCCTGCATGGGGGGTAGCAGCGGAGCAGTACTTC. The encoded protein is CASAPAWGVAAEQYF.

The chain combines TRBV19 with TRBJ2-1, with 8 nucleotides matching TRBD1. Losses at the gene ends were 6 bases for V and 5 bases for J; bases not matched to a gene: 9. The CDR3 sequence is 15 residues long. The germline V gene encodes CDR1 LNHDA and CDR2 SQIVND (reference sequence). The CDR3 DNA reads as TGTGCCAGTAGGACCCCCGGGACAGGAAACAATGAGCAGTTCTTC. It codes for CASRTPGTGNNEQFF.

This clone was counted at least ten times. This chain joins TRBV9 and TRBJ2-4, with a possible D match to TRBD1 (6 bases). The V gene lost 0 bases and the J gene lost 9 bases, with 13 bases spanning the gap. The length of the CDR3 is 14 residues. Germline assignment: CDR1 SGDLS and CDR2 YYNGEE. The CDR3 DNA follows: TGTGCCAGCAGCGTAGAGGGACAAAGCCTCATTCAGTACTTC. Translation gives CASSVEGQSLIQYF.

This clone was counted only a few times. The chain is built from TRBV6-1 and TRBJ2-3; TRBD2 aligns across 10 bases. This CDR3 spans 18 amino acids. The germline V gene has CDR1 MNHNS and CDR2 SASEGT. With 5 bases clipped from V and 0 bases from J, the junction kept 11 bases outside the gene matches. The CDR3 loop reads CASSLLAGAPPSTDTQYF. DNA for the CDR3: TGTGCCAGCAGTCTGCTAGCGGGAGCACCCCCAAGCACAGATACGCAGTATTTT.

By sample share, this clone is medium-sized. The chain is built from TRBV5-1 and TRBJ1-1, with D unclear. The CDR3 spans 14 residues. Germline CDR1 and CDR2: SGHRS and YFSETQ. V gave up 5 bases and J gave up 1 base, with 12 bases separating them. The CDR3 nucleotides read TGCGCCAGCAGAGCCCCCACACGGAACACTGAAGCTTTCTTT. Protein product: CASRAPTRNTEAFF. Combining the CDR3 with reference TRBV5-1 and TRBJ1-1 gives the whole variable domain KAGVTQTPRYLIKTRGQQVTLSCSPISGHRSVSWYQQTPGQGLQFLFEYFSETQRNKGNFPGRFSGRQFSNSRSEMNVSTLELGDSALYLCASRAPTRNTEAFFGQGTRLTVV.

With respect to this clone: The CDR3 carries no conserved terminal phenylalanine or tryptophan, so it likely arises from a read error. It is unclear where the CDR3 begins or ends on the DNA, so no DNA is shown, and the CDR3 is as TCRdb lists it. The CDR3: CASRQTGGGEMFI. This chain connects TRBV7-2 to TRBJ2-2; the table calls TRBD1, which could not be checked here. From its first to its last residue, the CDR3 has 13 amino acids. Germline V gene data show CDR1 as SGHTA and CDR2 as FQGNSA.

This clone was found a few times. This may arise from a read error, as a much more abundant clone is one base away. J is TRBJ2-1 and V is TRBV29-1, with D hard to call. Germline CDR1 and CDR2: SQVTM and ANQGSEA. The CDR3 is 13 residues long. V lost 1 base to trimming and J lost 8 bases, with 12 bases between them. DNA of the CDR3: TGCAGCGTTGAAGGGACCTCGGCGTATGAGCAGTTCTTC. Protein sequence: CSVEGTSAYEQFF.

The chain recombines TRBV5-1 with TRBJ2-1, with 9 bases that match TRBD2. This CDR3 spans 15 amino acids. Germline V gene sequence: CDR1 SGHRS, CDR2 YFSETQ. The V segment lost 0 bases and the J segment 8 bases; nucleotides outside the gene matches: 6. CDR3 bases: TGCGCCAGCAGCTTGGGTGCGGGGGGGCCCGATGAGCAGTTCTTC. Translating it yields CASSLGAGGPDEQFF.

The chain couples TRBV2 to TRBJ2-5, with a tentative D call TRBD2 (6 bases). This CDR3 has 14 amino acids. The germline V gene has CDR1 SNHLY and CDR2 FYNNEI. Trimming stripped 8 bases from V and 4 bases from J, with 17 bases between. The CDR3 sequence: CASSAGGERETQYF. The CDR3 region has the DNA TGTGCCAGCTCGGCCGGCGGGGAGAGAGAGACCCAGTACTTC.

This clone was detected once. The V call is TRBV4-3, the J call TRBJ2-3; D may be TRBD2 (5 bases). This CDR3 comprises 15 residues. CDR1 and CDR2 from the germline V gene are LGHNA and YSLEER. Trimming removed 3 bases at V and 4 bases at J, with 14 bases between. The CDR3 nucleotides are TGCGCCAGCAGCCAGAGAGCCGAGGGAGCAGATACGCAGTATTTT. Translating it yields CASSQRAEGADTQYF.

The sample holds a few counts of this clone. The chain couples TRBV15 to TRBJ2-7; no firm D call. Germline V gene data show CDR1 as LNHNV and CDR2 as YYDKDF (reference sequence). The CDR3 extends over 14 amino acids. V was shortened by 4 bases and J by 3 bases, with 13 bases between the two germline ends. The CDR3 loop is CATSNFLPGYEQYF. Written as DNA, the CDR3 is TGTGCCACCAGCAACTTTCTTCCAGGCTACGAGCAGTACTTC.

In its sample, this clone was seen a few times. The J gene is TRBJ1-5, the V gene TRBV6-5; D is perhaps TRBD1 (5 bases). The ends were cut back, 0 bases at V and 2 bases at J, with 11 bases in the middle. CDR3 size: 16 residues. Germline V CDR1 and CDR2: MNHEY, SVGAGI. The CDR3: CASSYSWGKGNQPQHF. CDR3 DNA sequence: TGTGCCAGCAGTTACTCGTGGGGGAAGGGCAATCAGCCCCAGCATTTT.

The gene calls are TRBV7-3 and TRBJ1-5; tentatively, D is TRBD1 (5 bases). Trimming took off 2 bases at V and 7 bases at J, with 12 bases between the two ends. CDR1 and CDR2 (germline): SGHTA, FQGTGA. The CDR3 covers 14 residues. The CDR3: CASSLDGGGQPQHF. The CDR3 DNA reads as TGTGCCAGCAGCTTAGACGGGGGAGGACAGCCCCAGCATTTT.

This clone qualifies as large. The chain uses TRBV11-2 and TRBJ2-7, with 9 bases identical to TRBD1. CDR3 length equals 14 residues. Germline-derived CDR1 and CDR2 are SGHAT and FQNNGV. V was pared by 5 bases and J by 3 bases, with 5 bases of the junction left unmatched. The CDR3 sequence: CASSHTGGVYEQYF. CDR3 bases: TGTGCCAGCAGCCACACAGGGGGCGTCTACGAGCAGTACTTC. Drawing the rest from reference TRBV11-2 and TRBJ2-7, the complete variable domain is EAGVAQSPRYKIIEKRQSVAFWCNPISGHATLYWYQQILGQGPKLLIQFQNNGVVDDSQLPKDRFSAERLKGVDSTLKIQPAKLEDSAVYLCASSHTGGVYEQYFGPGTRLTVT.